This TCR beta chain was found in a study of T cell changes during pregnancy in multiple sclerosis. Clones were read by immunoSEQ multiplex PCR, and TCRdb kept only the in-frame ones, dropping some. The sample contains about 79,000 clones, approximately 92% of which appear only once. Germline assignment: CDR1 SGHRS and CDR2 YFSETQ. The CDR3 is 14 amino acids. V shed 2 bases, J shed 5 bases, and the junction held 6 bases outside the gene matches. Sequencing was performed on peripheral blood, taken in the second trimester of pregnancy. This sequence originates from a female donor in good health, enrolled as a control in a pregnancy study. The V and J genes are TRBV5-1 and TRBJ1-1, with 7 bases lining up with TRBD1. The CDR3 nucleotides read TGCGCCAGCAGCTTAACAGGGGAAGGGACTGAAGCTTTCTTT. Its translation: CASSLTGEGTEAFF. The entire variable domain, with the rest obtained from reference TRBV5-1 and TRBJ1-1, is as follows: KAGVTQTPRYLIKTRGQQVTLSCSPISGHRSVSWYQQTPGQGLQFLFEYFSETQRNKGNFPGRFSGRQFSNSRSEMNVSTLELGDSALYLCASSLTGEGTEAFFGQGTRLTVV.